The rows below give T cell receptor beta chains drawn from one sample of a study of shared clonotypes between healthy human individuals. The method was immunoSEQ multiplex PCR; TCRdb's version includes in-frame clones alone and lacks a portion of them. Of about a million clones in the sample, about 72% were seen once. Specimen: memory CD4+ T cells from PBMCs. The receptors stem from a man between 18 and 29 years old in good health. Some clones in this sample may be carry-over from other donors' samples. Both conserved end residues are part of each CDR3. The D gene is left open where the match is weak. Part of the rows lack a size; the others show once, few, many or a class for expanded clones.

j_call d_call v_call clone_size cdr3_aa cdr3_nt
TRBJ1-1 NA TRBV30 once CAWSEGVGTEAFF TGTGCCTGGAGCGAAGGGGTTGGCACTGAAGCTTTCTTT
TRBJ2-7 TRBD2 TRBV7-2 NA CASSLEWGGTYEQYF TGTGCCAGCAGCTTAGAGTGGGGAGGGACCTACGAGCAGTACTTC
TRBJ1-1 NA TRBV5-1 few CASSPGINTEAFF TGCGCCAGCAGCCCAGGGATAAACACTGAAGCTTTCTTT
TRBJ2-7 TRBD1 TRBV28 NA CASSRGGNTYEQYF TGTGCCAGCAGTCGAGGGGGCAATACCTACGAGCAGTACTTC
TRBJ1-1 NA TRBV27 few CASSAGGWGPEAFF TGTGCCAGCAGTGCCGGGGGCTGGGGTCCTGAAGCTTTCTTT
TRBJ1-2 NA TRBV7-6 NA CASSRTADYGYTF TGTGCCAGCAGCCGGACGGCCGATTATGGCTACACCTTC
TRBJ1-2 TRBD1 TRBV6-5 NA CAINRGDYGYTF TGTGCCATAAACAGGGGGGACTATGGCTACACCTTC
TRBJ2-3 TRBD2 TRBV5-1 NA CASTLLAGGPSTDTQYF TGCGCCAGCACGTTGCTAGCGGGAGGGCCGAGCACAGATACGCAGTATTTT
TRBJ2-2 NA TRBV15 NA CATSRTGHNTGELFF TGTGCCACCAGCAGGACGGGACACAACACCGGGGAGCTGTTTTTT
TRBJ1-1 NA TRBV28 NA CASTGPGRGNTEAFF TGTGCCAGCACGGGGCCCGGAAGGGGGAACACTGAAGCTTTCTTT
TRBJ2-1 NA TRBV5-1 NA CASSLDFGGQYNEQFF TGCGCCAGCAGCTTGGATTTCGGGGGGCAGTACAATGAGCAGTTCTTC
TRBJ1-3 NA TRBV9 NA CASSVRSDSGNTIYF TGTGCCAGCAGCGTAAGGTCAGATTCTGGAAACACCATATATTTT
TRBJ2-3 NA TRBV28 NA CASSQQGTSTDTQYF TGTGCCAGCAGCCAACAGGGGACTAGCACAGATACGCAGTATTTT
TRBJ2-3 NA TRBV7-9 NA CASTIQGSTDTQYF TGTGCCAGCACCATTCAAGGATCCACAGATACGCAGTATTTT
TRBJ2-1 TRBD2 TRBV9 NA CASSVPPGLAGDNEQFF TGTGCCAGCAGCGTACCCCCTGGACTAGCGGGAGACAATGAGCAGTTCTTC
TRBJ2-1 NA TRBV7-3 once CASSFGAGLRNEQFF TGTGCCAGCAGCTTTGGGGCGGGGCTCCGGAATGAGCAGTTCTTC
TRBJ2-3 TRBD1 TRBV9 NA CASSVGTGDGTQYF TGTGCCAGCAGCGTCGGGACAGGAGATGGTACGCAGTATTTT
TRBJ1-1 NA TRBV2 NA CASRYASVGIAFF TGTGCCAGCAGATATGCCTCCGTCGGGATAGCTTTCTTT
TRBJ2-2 NA TRBV2 NA CASSGENTGELFF TGTGCCAGCAGTGGTGAGAACACCGGGGAGCTGTTTTTT
TRBJ2-2 TRBD2 TRBV18 NA CASSPGLAGNTGELFF TGTGCCAGCTCACCAGGCCTAGCGGGGAACACCGGGGAGCTGTTTTTT
TRBJ1-1 NA TRBV19 NA CASSPVNTVTEAFF TGTGCCAGTAGTCCAGTGAACACTGTGACTGAAGCTTTCTTT
TRBJ2-7 TRBD2 TRBV9 NA CASSTSAGGTLIEQYF TGTGCCAGCAGCACCTCCGCGGGGGGCACCTTAATCGAGCAGTACTTC
TRBJ2-1 TRBD2 TRBV2 NA CASSGSRAGGLEQFF TGTGCCAGCAGTGGCTCGCGCGCGGGAGGCTTAGAGCAGTTCTTC
TRBJ1-3 NA TRBV19 NA CASSSGATSGNTIYF TGTGCCAGTAGTTCCGGGGCAACCTCTGGAAACACCATATATTTT
TRBJ2-1 TRBD2 TRBV10-1 once CASSEGGGSGGYSYNEQFF TGCGCCAGCAGTGAAGGTGGTGGTAGCGGGGGCTACTCCTACAATGAGCAGTTCTTC
TRBJ1-3 NA TRBV7-8 few CASSTRSGSGNTIYF TGTGCCAGCAGCACGAGATCAGGGTCTGGAAACACCATATATTTT
TRBJ2-1 NA TRBV7-2 NA CASSLWGHEQFF TGTGCCAGCAGCTTATGGGGGCATGAGCAGTTCTTC
TRBJ2-1 TRBD1 TRBV7-9 NA CASSSTTGSYNEQFF TGTGCCAGCAGCTCTACGACAGGGTCCTACAATGAGCAGTTCTTC
TRBJ2-3 TRBD2 TRBV7-2 NA CASSQRERSTDTQYF TGTGCCAGCAGCCAGCGGGAGCGGAGCACAGATACGCAGTATTTT
TRBJ2-6 TRBD1 TRBV7-8 NA CASSLALRDRAISSGANVLTF TGTGCCAGCAGCTTAGCACTCCGGGACAGGGCGATCAGCTCTGGGGCCAACGTCCTGACTTTC
TRBJ2-1 NA TRBV28 NA CASRSGTYSYNEQFF TGTGCCAGCAGGTCCGGGACTTATTCCTACAATGAGCAGTTCTTC
TRBJ2-7 NA TRBV5-1 NA CASSLAGGDGYEQYF TGCGCCAGCAGCTTGGCCGGTGGGGACGGCTACGAGCAGTACTTC
TRBJ2-5 NA TRBV5-1 NA CASSPNPGLQETQYF TGCGCCAGCAGCCCTAACCCGGGACTGCAAGAGACCCAGTACTTC
TRBJ1-5 TRBD1 TRBV19 NA CASTDGQGRSNQPQHF TGTGCCAGTACCGACGGACAGGGAAGGAGCAATCAGCCCCAGCATTTT
TRBJ2-1 NA TRBV9 NA CASSVAGPSYNEQFF TGTGCCAGCAGCGTAGCAGGCCCTTCCTACAATGAGCAGTTCTTC
TRBJ2-3 NA TRBV12-5 NA CASGLVYGGRGADTQYF TGTGCTAGTGGTTTGGTGTACGGGGGACGGGGAGCAGATACGCAGTATTTT
TRBJ1-1 NA TRBV7-3 NA CASSLIGGKNTEAFF TGTGCCAGCAGCTTAATCGGGGGCAAGAACACTGAAGCTTTCTTT
TRBJ1-1 NA TRBV2 NA CASSEQEHTEAFF TGTGCCAGCAGTGAGCAGGAACACACTGAAGCTTTCTTT
TRBJ2-7 TRBD1 TRBV5-6 many CASSAAKIGQGVYEQYF TGTGCCAGCAGCGCGGCGAAAATAGGACAGGGGGTCTACGAGCAGTACTTC
TRBJ1-1 NA TRBV29-1 few CSVGQGYTEAFF TGCAGCGTTGGTCAGGGATACACTGAAGCTTTCTTT
TRBJ2-5 TRBD1 TRBV5-5 NA CASSLFPRGLETQYF TGTGCCAGCAGCTTGTTTCCCAGGGGGCTAGAGACCCAGTACTTC
TRBJ2-4 NA TRBV28 NA CASRSEGGIQYF TGTGCCAGCAGGTCCGAAGGCGGCATTCAGTACTTC
TRBJ2-3 TRBD2 TRBV14 NA CASSLHGRAGGSQDTQYF TGTGCCAGCAGCCTTCATGGAAGAGCGGGAGGTTCGCAAGATACGCAGTATTTT
TRBJ2-7 NA TRBV27 few CASSLERGFNYEQYF TGTGCCAGCAGTTTGGAGAGGGGTTTCAACTACGAGCAGTACTTC
TRBJ2-1 NA TRBV25-1 NA CASSDPGRPYNEQFF TGTGCCAGCAGTGATCCCGGTCGGCCATACAATGAGCAGTTCTTC
TRBJ1-2 NA TRBV14 NA CASSPSIYGYTF TGTGCCAGCAGCCCGAGTATCTATGGCTACACCTTC
TRBJ2-7 TRBD2 TRBV4-2 NA CASSQASGSSYEQYF TGTGCCAGCAGCCAAGCTAGCGGGAGCTCCTACGAGCAGTACTTC
TRBJ1-4 TRBD1 TRBV28 NA CASSLRDRKSATNEKLFF TGTGCCAGCAGTCTACGGGACAGAAAAAGCGCAACTAATGAAAAACTGTTTTTT
TRBJ2-1 NA TRBV20-1 NA CSATPGRGQFF TGCAGTGCTACGCCCGGGCGGGGGCAGTTCTTC
TRBJ2-1 TRBD2 TRBV7-2 NA CASSPFASGFRNEQFF TGTGCCAGCAGCCCATTTGCTAGCGGGTTTAGGAATGAGCAGTTCTTC
TRBJ1-6 NA TRBV28 NA CASSFFGSASPLHF TGTGCCAGCAGTTTCTTCGGGTCGGCTTCACCCCTCCACTTT
TRBJ2-1 NA TRBV7-9 NA CASSLYTSQSNEQFF TGTGCCAGCAGCTTATATACTAGTCAGTCGAATGAGCAGTTCTTC
TRBJ2-2 TRBD1 TRBV2 NA CASSESGGRNTGELFF TGTGCCAGCAGTGAATCAGGGGGCCGGAACACCGGGGAGCTGTTTTTT